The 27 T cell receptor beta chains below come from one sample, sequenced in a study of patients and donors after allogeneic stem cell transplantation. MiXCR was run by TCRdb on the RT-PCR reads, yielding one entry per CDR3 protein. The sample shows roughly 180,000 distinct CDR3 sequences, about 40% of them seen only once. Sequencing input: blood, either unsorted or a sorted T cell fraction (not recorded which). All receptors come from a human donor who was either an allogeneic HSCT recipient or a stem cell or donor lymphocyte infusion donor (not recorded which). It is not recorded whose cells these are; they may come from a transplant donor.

CDR3 residues: CASSPPGTGDTQYF. The CDR3 coding sequence is TGTGCCAGCAGCCCCCCCGGGACAGGGGATACGCAGTATTTT. The chain combines TRBV12-3 or TRBV12-4 with TRBJ2-3, with 9 bases lining up with TRBD1. V dropped 6 bases and J dropped 6; count of bases not matched to a gene: 7. The CDR3 is 14 residues long.

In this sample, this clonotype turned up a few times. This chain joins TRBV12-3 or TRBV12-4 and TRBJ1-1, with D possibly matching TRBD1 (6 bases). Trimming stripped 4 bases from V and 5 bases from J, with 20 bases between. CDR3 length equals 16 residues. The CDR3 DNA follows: TGTGCCAGCAGTTCCGCCCCACAGGGATTTGGTACTGAAGCTTTCTTT. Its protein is CASSSAPQGFGTEAFF.

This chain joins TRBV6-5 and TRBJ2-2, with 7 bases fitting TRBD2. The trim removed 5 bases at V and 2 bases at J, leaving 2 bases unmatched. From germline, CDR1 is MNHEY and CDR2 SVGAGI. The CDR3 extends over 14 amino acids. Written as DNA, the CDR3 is TGTGCCAGCAGTGGCGGGAGTAACACCGGGGAGCTGTTTTTT. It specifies CASSGGSNTGELFF.

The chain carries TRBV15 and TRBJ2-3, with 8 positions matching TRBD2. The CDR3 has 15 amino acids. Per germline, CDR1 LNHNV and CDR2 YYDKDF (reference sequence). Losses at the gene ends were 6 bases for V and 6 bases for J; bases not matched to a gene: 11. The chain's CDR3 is CATRPDGRASDTQYF. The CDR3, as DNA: TGTGCCACCAGGCCTGACGGGAGGGCCTCCGATACGCAGTATTTT. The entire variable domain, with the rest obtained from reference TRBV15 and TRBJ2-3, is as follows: DAMVIQNPRYQVTQFGKPVTLSCSQTLNHNVMYWYQQKSSQAPKLLFHYYDKDFNNEADTPDNFQSRRPNTSFCFLDIRSPGLGDTAMYLCATRPDGRASDTQYFGPGTRLTVL.

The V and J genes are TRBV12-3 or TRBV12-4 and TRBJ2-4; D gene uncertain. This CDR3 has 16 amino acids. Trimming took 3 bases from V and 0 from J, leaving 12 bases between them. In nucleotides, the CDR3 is TGTGCCAGCAGTTTGAGTAACCCTCTAGCCAAAAACATTCAGTACTTC. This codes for CASSLSNPLAKNIQYF.

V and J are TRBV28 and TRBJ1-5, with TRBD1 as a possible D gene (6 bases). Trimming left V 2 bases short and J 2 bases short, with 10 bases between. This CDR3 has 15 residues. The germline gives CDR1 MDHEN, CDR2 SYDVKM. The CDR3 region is CASSLQGHGNQPQHF. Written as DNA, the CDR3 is TGTGCCAGCAGTTTACAGGGGCACGGCAATCAGCCCCAGCATTTT.

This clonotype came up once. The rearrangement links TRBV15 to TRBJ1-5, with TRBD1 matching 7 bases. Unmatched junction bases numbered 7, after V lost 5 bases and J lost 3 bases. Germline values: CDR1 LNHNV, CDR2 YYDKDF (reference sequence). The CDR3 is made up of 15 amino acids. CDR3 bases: TGTGCCACCAGCGAGGGACAGCCTTTCAATCAGCCCCAGCATTTT. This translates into CATSEGQPFNQPQHF.

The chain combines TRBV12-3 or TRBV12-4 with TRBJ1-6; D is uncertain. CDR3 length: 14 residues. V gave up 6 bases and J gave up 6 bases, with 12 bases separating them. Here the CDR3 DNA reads TGTGCCAGCAGCCAAGGACGGGCTAATTCACCCCTCCACTTT. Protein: CASSQGRANSPLHF.

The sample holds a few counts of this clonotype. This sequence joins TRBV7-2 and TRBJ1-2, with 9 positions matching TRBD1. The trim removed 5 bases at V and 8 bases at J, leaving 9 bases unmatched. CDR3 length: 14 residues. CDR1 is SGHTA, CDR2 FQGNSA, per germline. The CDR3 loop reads CASSPARTGAGYTF. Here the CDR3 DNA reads TGTGCCAGCAGCCCAGCCCGGACAGGGGCCGGCTACACCTTC.

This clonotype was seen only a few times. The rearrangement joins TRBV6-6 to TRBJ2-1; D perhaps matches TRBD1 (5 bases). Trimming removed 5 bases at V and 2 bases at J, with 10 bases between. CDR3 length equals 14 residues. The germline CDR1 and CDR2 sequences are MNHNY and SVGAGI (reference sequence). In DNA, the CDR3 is TGTGCCAGCAGTCCCGACAGTCCCTACAATGAGCAGTTCTTC. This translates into CASSPDSPYNEQFF.

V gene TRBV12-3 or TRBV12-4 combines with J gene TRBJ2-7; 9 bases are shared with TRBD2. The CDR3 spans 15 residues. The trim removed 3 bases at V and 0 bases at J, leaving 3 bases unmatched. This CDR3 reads CASSLGGLASYEQYF. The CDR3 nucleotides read TGTGCCAGCAGTTTGGGGGGACTAGCCTCCTACGAGCAGTACTTC.

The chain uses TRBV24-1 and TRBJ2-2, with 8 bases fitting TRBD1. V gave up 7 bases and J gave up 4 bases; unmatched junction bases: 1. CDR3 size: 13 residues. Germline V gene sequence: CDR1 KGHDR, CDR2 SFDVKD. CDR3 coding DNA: TGTGCCACCAGGGACAGGGTCACCGGGGAGCTGTTTTTT. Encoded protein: CATRDRVTGELFF.

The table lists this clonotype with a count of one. CDR3 bases: TGCAGCGTTGAAGATGGGGAGGGAAAAACCGGGGAGCTGTTTTTT. Amino acids: CSVEDGEGKTGELFF. This sequence joins TRBV29-1 and TRBJ2-2; 7 bases fit TRBD2. CDR3 length equals 15 residues. The V gene end was trimmed by 0 bases and the J gene end by 5 bases; junction bases not matched to a gene: 6. Germline V gene data show CDR1 as SQVTM and CDR2 as ANQGSEA.

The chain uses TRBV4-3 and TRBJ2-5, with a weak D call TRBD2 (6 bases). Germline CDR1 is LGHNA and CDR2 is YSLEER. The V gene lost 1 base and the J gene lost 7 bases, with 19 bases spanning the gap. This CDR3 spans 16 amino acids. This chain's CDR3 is CASSQGGAGTGGTQYF. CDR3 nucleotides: TGCGCCAGCAGCCAAGGAGGAGCCGGGACCGGGGGGACCCAGTACTTC.

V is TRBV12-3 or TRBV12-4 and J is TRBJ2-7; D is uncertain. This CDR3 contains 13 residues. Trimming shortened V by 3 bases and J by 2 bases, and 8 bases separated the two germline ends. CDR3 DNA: TGTGCCAGCAGTTTTTACAGACCCTACGAGCAGTACTTC. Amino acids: CASSFYRPYEQYF.

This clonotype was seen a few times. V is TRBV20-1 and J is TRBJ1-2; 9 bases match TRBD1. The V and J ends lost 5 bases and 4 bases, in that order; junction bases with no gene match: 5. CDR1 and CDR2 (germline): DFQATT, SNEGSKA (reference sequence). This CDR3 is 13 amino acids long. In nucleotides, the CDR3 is TGCAGTGCTCCTCAGGACAGGGGCTATGGCTACACCTTC. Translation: CSAPQDRGYGYTF.

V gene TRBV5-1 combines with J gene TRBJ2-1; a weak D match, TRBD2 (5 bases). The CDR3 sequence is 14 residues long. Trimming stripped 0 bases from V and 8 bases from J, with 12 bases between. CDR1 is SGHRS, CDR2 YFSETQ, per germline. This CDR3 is CASSLDGRAYEQFF. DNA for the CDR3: TGCGCCAGCAGCTTGGATGGGAGAGCCTATGAGCAGTTCTTC.

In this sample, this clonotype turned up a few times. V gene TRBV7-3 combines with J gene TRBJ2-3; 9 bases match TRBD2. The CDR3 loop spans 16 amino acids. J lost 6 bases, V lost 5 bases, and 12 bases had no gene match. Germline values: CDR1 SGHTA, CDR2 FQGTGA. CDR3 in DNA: TGTGCCAGCAGCCCCATAGCGGGAGCCGAGAGGGATACGCAGTATTTT. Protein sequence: CASSPIAGAERDTQYF.

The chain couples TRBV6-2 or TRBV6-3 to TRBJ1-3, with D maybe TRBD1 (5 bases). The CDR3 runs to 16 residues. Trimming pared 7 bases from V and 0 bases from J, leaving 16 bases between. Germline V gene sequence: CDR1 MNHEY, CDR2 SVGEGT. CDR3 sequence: CASTTSMGDSGNTIYF. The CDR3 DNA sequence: TGTGCCAGCACGACGTCGATGGGGGACTCTGGAAACACCATATATTTT.

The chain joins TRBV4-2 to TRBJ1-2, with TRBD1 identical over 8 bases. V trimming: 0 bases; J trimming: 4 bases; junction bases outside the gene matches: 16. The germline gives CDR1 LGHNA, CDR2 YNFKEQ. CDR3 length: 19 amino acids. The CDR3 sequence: CASSQDWVGAAGGIYGYTF. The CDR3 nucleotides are TGTGCCAGCAGCCAAGACTGGGTTGGCGCGGCAGGGGGCATCTATGGCTACACCTTC.

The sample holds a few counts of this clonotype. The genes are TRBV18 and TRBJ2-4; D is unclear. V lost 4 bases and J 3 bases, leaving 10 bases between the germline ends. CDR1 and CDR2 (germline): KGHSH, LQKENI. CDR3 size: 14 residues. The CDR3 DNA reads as TGTGCCAGCTCACAAACTCGTTTCAAAAACATTCAGTACTTC. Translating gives CASSQTRFKNIQYF. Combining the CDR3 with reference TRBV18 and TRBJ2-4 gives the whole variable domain NAGVMQNPRHLVRRRGQEARLRCSPMKGHSHVYWYRQLPEEGLKFMVYLQKENIIDESGMPKERFSAEFPKEGPSILRIQQVVRGDSAAYFCASSQTRFKNIQYFGAGTRLSVL.

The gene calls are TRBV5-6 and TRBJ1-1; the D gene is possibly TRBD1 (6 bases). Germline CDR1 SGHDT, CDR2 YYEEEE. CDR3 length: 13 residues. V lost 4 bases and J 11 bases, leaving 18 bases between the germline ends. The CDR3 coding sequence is TGTGCCAGCAGCGAGACCAGGGGCCACGAGGCTTTCTTT. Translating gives CASSETRGHEAFF.

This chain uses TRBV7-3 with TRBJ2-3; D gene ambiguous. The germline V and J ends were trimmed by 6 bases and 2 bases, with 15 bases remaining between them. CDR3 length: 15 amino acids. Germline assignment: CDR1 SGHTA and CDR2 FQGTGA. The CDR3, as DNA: TGTGCCAGCAGTTCCTCTTCGAGCCTCACAGATACGCAGTATTTT. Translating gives CASSSSSSLTDTQYF.

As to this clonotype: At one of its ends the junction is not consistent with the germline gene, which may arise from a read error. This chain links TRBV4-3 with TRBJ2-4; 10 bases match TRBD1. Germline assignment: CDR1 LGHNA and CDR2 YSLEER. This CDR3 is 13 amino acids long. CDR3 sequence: CASSQFPRRDRGF. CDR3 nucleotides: TGCGCCAGCAGCCAGTTCCCAAGGAGGGACAGGGGCTTC.

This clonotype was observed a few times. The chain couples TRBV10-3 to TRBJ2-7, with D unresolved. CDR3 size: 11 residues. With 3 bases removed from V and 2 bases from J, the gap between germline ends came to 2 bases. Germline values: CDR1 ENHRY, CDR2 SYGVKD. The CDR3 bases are TGTGCCATCAGTGACACCTACGAGCAGTACTTC. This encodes CAISDTYEQYF.

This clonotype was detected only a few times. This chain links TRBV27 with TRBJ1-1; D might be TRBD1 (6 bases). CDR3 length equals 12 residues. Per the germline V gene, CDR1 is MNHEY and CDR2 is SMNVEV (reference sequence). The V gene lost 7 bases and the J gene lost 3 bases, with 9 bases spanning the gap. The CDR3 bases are TGTGCCAGCAAAGGACAGTACACTGAAGCTTTCTTT. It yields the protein CASKGQYTEAFF.

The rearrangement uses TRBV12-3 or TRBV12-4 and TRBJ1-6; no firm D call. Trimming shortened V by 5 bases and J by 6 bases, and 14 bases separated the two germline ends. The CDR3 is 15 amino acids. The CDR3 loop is CASSPAPLGNSPLHF. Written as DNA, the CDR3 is TGTGCCAGCAGTCCGGCCCCGTTGGGTAATTCACCCCTCCACTTT.